What follows describes a single T cell receptor beta chain. Its specificity is not known. Germline values: CDR1 LNHDA, CDR2 SQIVND (reference sequence). The CDR3 has 14 residues. V was clipped by 5 bases and J by 7 bases, with 17 bases between them. The sort gate was single viable CD3+CD4+CD8-CD45RO+ cells for memory CD4+ T cells. The entry originates in a study of memory CD4+ T cells and cytomegalovirus serostatus. Study-wide context: Healthy Belgian adult donors included under ten CMV-positive and approximately 25 CMV-negative people. Study-level points and caveats: Each of roughly 65 CMV-associated TCRbeta sequences occurred in one to five individuals.

TCRdb's copy holds only in-frame clones and misses some; the assay was immunoSEQ multiplex PCR. This table holds 60,000 or so clones, approximately 82% found once. The sequence was collected from an adult in good health and CMV-seronegative. Some clones in this sample may be carry-over from other donors' samples. The rearrangement uses TRBV19 and TRBJ1-2; perhaps TRBD1 as D (5 bases). Sample: memory CD4+ T cells from blood. The CDR3 loop reads CASSAGLTTRGYTF. The CDR3 nucleotides are TGTGCCAGTAGTGCGGGACTGACGACCCGTGGCTACACCTTC.